This T cell receptor (beta chain) was identified during a study of shared clonotypes between healthy human individuals (TCRdb year 2020). Some background on the complete study: The cohort included a few men and a couple of women between 18 and 49 years of age. To estimate repertoire size and how much clonotype sharing occurs between individuals, the study deeply sequenced the blood TCR repertoires of a handful of healthy adults. To increase sequencing depth and limit assay-specific biases, different laboratories used diverse techniques to prepare libraries and sequence TCR repertoires. Between about 0.85 and 9.5 billion PBMCs per donor were obtained by leukapheresis.

TCR CDR3 regions were amplified from genomic DNA by multiplex PCR using the deep immunoSEQ assay. Genomic DNA extracted from each cell subset was distributed evenly over all wells of several immunoSEQ 96-well plates, and each plate served as one replicate. Each replicate PCR for unsorted PBMC received about 310 ng genomic DNA, equal to 30,000 or so T cell genomes. Ten immunoSEQ deep assay plates were used to sequence the unsorted PBMC genomic DNA. Purified libraries were quantified with a Qubit 3.0 fluorometer, sized on a Bioanalyzer 2100, and re-quantified with the KAPA Library Quantification kit. Every immunoSEQ 96-well plate was sequenced on a separate single-read 150-cycle Illumina NextSeq 550 flow cell. Processing in the source paper ran as follows. Because the immunoSEQ output held only junctional sequences and lacked quality scores, the filtering could not match the filtering applied to full-length reads. To assign V/J genes and CDR3, sequences were annotated using PyIR, a Python wrapper for IgBLAST v1.9, with IMGT germline references. Reads were filtered out if the reads had weak V/J assignments (E-value above 1e-6), no CDR3, stop codons, out-of-frame junctions, or ambiguous translated residues. V3J clonotypes were defined as sequences sharing an identical inferred V gene, J gene, and CDR3 amino acid sequence. The percentage overlap between two repertoires was calculated by dividing the number of shared unique clonotypes by the size of the smaller repertoire. Richness of each repertoire was evaluated using RTK rarefaction, the Chao1 estimator, and Recon v2.1 estimates of unobserved clonotypes. TCRdb re-hosts the immuneACCESS table, in-frame sequences only. Its copies lack some clones; in the studies checked, an unresolved V gene accounts for under half of them, and the cause for the rest is not known. V, J and clone size are those of that table, while D and trimming were read from the DNA. Recorded for this sample are about 490,000 clones; around 78% of them occurred a single time. The top ten clonotypes cover 10% to 15% of the sample.

Comment on this clone: Its antigen is currently not known. No much larger clone is present one base from it, and per-base qualities are unavailable.

Broader findings and caveats from the paper: Sampling was restricted to blood, and TCR repertoires in tissue are likely to differ from TCR repertoires in blood. The genetic and exposure-history diversity represented was limited by the small number of donors. Pairwise subsampling led to the expectation that sequencing depth would affect the degree of clonotype sharing among donors.

Donors were healthy HIV-negative adults with no recently reported acute infections or vaccinations. Every donor was a Caucasian adult living in Nashville, Tennessee, USA. In the unsorted samples, approximately 85 million PBMCs were counted, and genomic DNA was extracted using the QIAamp DNA Blood Mini kit. Blood was collected by leukapheresis, and PBMCs were isolated by Ficoll-Histopaque density gradient centrifugation and then cryopreserved in liquid nitrogen vapor phase. The CDR3 goes from the cysteine to the phenylalanine over 15 residues. Only the CDR3 part of the read is kept: 45 bases, read in frame from the first base. The germline V gene provides CDR1 LGHNA and CDR2 YSLEER. The V end loses 4 bases and the J end loses 12 bases, and a stretch of 22 bases separates them.

Sequencing was done on a sample of PBMCs. The TCR comes from a woman in her forties in good health. Some clones in this sample may be carry-over from other donors' samples. The rearrangement joined TRBV4-3 to TRBJ2-1; tentative D gene TRBD2, with 7 bases matching. CDR3 region: CASSRGRESLFGQFF. The base sequence is TGCGCCAGCAGCCGGGGGCGGGAGTCTCTGTTCGGGCAGTTCTTC.